The 12 T cell receptor beta chains below come from one sample, sequenced in a study of preoperative IRX-2 immunotherapy in early breast cancer. Noted treatment: preoperative locoregional IRX-2 cytokine immunotherapy. The protocol was immunoSEQ multiplex PCR, while the TCRdb copy is restricted to in-frame clones and leaves out a portion. The repertoire holds around 62,000 clones, with roughly 95% as singletons. This specimen was collected from a patient treated with IRX-2 immunotherapy. Receptors were obtained from a human donor with breast cancer.

This chain links TRBV5-4 with TRBJ2-5; D is undetermined. There are 13 residues in the CDR3. Germline CDR1 SGHNT, CDR2 YYREEE (reference sequence). V was pared by 5 bases and J by 5 bases, with 13 bases between. CDR3 region: CASRTALVETQYF. Written as DNA, the CDR3 is TGTGCCAGCAGGACGGCCCTGGTGGAGACCCAGTACTTC.

The V and J genes are TRBV5-4 and TRBJ2-3; maybe TRBD2 (6 bases). The V end was cut by 4 bases, the J end by 3 bases, with 6 bases between. The CDR3 length is 12 residues. The germline CDR1 and CDR2 sequences are SGHNT and YYREEE (reference sequence). Here the CDR3 DNA reads TGTGCCAGCAGCCGGGGGACAGATACGCAGTATTTT. Protein product: CASSRGTDTQYF.

The V gene is TRBV5-5, the J gene TRBJ2-5; D is unresolved. The CDR3 spans 11 residues. The V end lost 0 bases, the J end lost 3 bases, and 0 bases lay between the germline ends. In germline, CDR1 is SGHKS, CDR2 YYEKEE (reference sequence). The CDR3, as DNA: TGTGCCAGCAGCTTGGAAGAGACCCAGTACTTC. It yields the protein CASSLEETQYF.

V is TRBV29-1 and J is TRBJ2-2, with D hard to call. Trimming cost V 2 bases and J 1 base, with 5 bases left between them. Germline V CDR1 and CDR2: SQVTM, ANQGSEA. The CDR3 has 13 amino acids. Here the CDR3 DNA reads TGCAGCGTTGAATTTCAGAACACCGGGGAGCTGTTTTTT. Translated, it gives CSVEFQNTGELFF.

The chain links TRBV4-1 to TRBJ2-6; 8 nucleotides align to TRBD2. Germline trimming cut 0 bases from V and 10 bases from J; bases unmatched to any gene: 2. Germline CDR1 and CDR2: MGHRA and YSYEKL. The CDR3 covers 14 residues. CDR3 in DNA: TGCGCCAGCAGCCAAGATAGCGGGACGAACGTCCTGACTTTC. It yields the protein CASSQDSGTNVLTF.

V gene TRBV27 combines with J gene TRBJ2-7, with a weak D call TRBD2 (6 bases). V was shortened by 5 bases and J by 3 bases, with 11 bases between the two germline ends. From germline, CDR1 is MNHEY and CDR2 SMNVEV (reference sequence). This CDR3 has 13 amino acids. CDR3 bases: TGTGCCAGCAGTGCGGGACTTATCTACGAGCAGTACTTC. Its protein product is CASSAGLIYEQYF.

The chain is built from TRBV28 and TRBJ2-2; D might be TRBD1 or TRBD2, each matching 5 bases. The germline CDR1 and CDR2 sequences are MDHEN and SYDVKM. This CDR3 has 15 amino acids. V dropped 4 bases and J dropped 6 bases, with 15 bases sitting between them. DNA for the CDR3: TGTGCCAGCAGTTCCCCCGGTGGGGGAGCCGGGGAGCTGTTTTTT. The encoded protein is CASSSPGGGAGELFF. Variable domain in full (rest from reference TRBV28 and TRBJ2-2): DVKVTQSSRYLVKRTGEKVFLECVQDMDHENMFWYRQDPGLGLRLIYFSYDVKMKEKGDIPEGYSVSREKKERFSLILESASTNQTSMYLCASSSPGGGAGELFFGEGSRLTVL.

V is TRBV7-8 and J is TRBJ1-2; D unclear. V lost 10 bases and J lost 0, with 24 bases in between. The CDR3 sequence is 17 residues long. The germline gives CDR1 SGHVS, CDR2 FQNEAQ. CDR3 in amino acids: CAKLNVNPRHANYGYTF. CDR3 DNA sequence: TGTGCCAAGTTAAACGTTAATCCGCGCCACGCTAACTATGGCTACACCTTC.

The CDR3 protein is CASSQDPEAGDQGKFF. CDR3 DNA: TGTGCCAGCAGCCAAGATCCCGAGGCGGGGGACCAGGGGAAGTTCTTC. The V gene is TRBV4-2, the J gene TRBJ2-1, with a possible D match to TRBD2 (7 bases). The CDR3 contains 16 residues. CDR1 is LGHNA, CDR2 YNFKEQ, per germline. V lost 0 bases, J lost 14 bases, and 23 bases lay in between.

The V call is TRBV20-1, the J call TRBJ2-3; no firm D call. This CDR3 is built from 11 residues. V dropped 6 bases and J dropped 2 bases, with 6 bases sitting between them. From germline, CDR1 is DFQATT and CDR2 SNEGSKA (reference sequence). DNA of the CDR3: TGCAGTGCGCCTTACACAGATACGCAGTATTTT. Translated, it gives CSAPYTDTQYF.

The genes are TRBV7-6 and TRBJ2-7; a possible D gene is TRBD2 (5 bases). The CDR3 runs to 14 residues. The V gene lost 5 bases and the J gene lost 5 bases, with 16 bases spanning the gap. The V gene's germline CDR1 is SGHVS and CDR2 FNYEAQ. CDR3 protein: CASSPQTGRDEQYF. The CDR3 nucleotides read TGTGCCAGCAGCCCTCAAACGGGAAGGGACGAGCAGTACTTC.

CDR3 nucleotides: TGTGCCAGCAGTTACAGGGCGGCCTACGAGCAGTACTTC. It translates to CASSYRAAYEQYF. The chain carries TRBV6-6 and TRBJ2-5, with D unresolved. The DNA matches TRBJ2-7 better at its end, which makes the J call doubtful. The CDR3 has 13 amino acids. Germline CDR1 reads MNHNY; CDR2 reads SVGAGI (reference sequence).